A few counts support the clone carrying this T cell receptor (beta chain). The antigen is unknown. V shed 6 bases and J shed 7 bases, with 16 bases lying between them. The length of the CDR3 is 14 residues. This record comes from a study of neurological immune-mediated disorders. TCRdb fed the 5' RACE reads into MiXCR, producing one record per CDR3 protein. The sample includes 45,000 to 65,000 distinct CDR3 sequences, 3% to 4% seen only once; the top ten take 5.9%. General study findings and limits: On phylogenetic grouping, the repertoires of 18 of 34 multiple sclerosis patients fell within one related-CDR3 cluster, constituting a possible signature.

The sequencing sample was made of PBMCs. This chain uses TRBV12-3 or TRBV12-4 with TRBJ1-5, with no clear D. The clonotype comes from a man aged 35 to 55 with multiple sclerosis. This CDR3 is CASSRSESPQPQHF. CDR3 coding DNA: TGTGCCAGCAGCAGAAGCGAGAGTCCACAGCCCCAGCATTTT.